A single T cell receptor (beta chain) is shown here with its context. These data belong to a study of blood T cell repertoires in COVID-19. At the level of the study: From T cells, B-cell-depleted T cells, or PBMCs came the material, which was cDNA or gDNA.

CDR1 LGHNA and CDR2 YNFKEQ come from the germline V gene. V lost 1 base and J lost 6; bases outside the gene matches: 8. The CDR3 extends over 15 amino acids. TCRdb's copy holds only in-frame clones and misses some; the assay was immunoSEQ multiplex PCR. The sample contains some 290,000 clones, 80% to 90% of which appear only once. Enrollment of patients from Seattle took place during active infection, with longitudinal follow-up. The sequence was collected from a woman aged 30 to 39 with COVID-19, enrolled during active disease. The sequenced material came from peripheral blood. This chain connects TRBV4-2 to TRBJ1-2; 7 bases match TRBD1. CDR3 nucleotides: TGTGCCAGCAGCCAAGTCGACAGGGATGATAATGGCTACACCTTC. Its translation: CASSQVDRDDNGYTF.